This TCR beta chain emerged from a study of tumor-infiltrating lymphocytes in primary liver carcinoma. Study overall: Patients' primary liver carcinoma was surgically resected. Tumors measured roughly 4 to 10 cm and were stage T1-T3 N0M0. Sequenced samples came back with roughly 3.5 to 7.13 million productive TCRbeta reads, and the counts looked alike across tissue types.

Unsorted whole blood served as the source of blood RNA, and germline DNA was extracted as well. Using a constant-region primer together with ProtoScript II reverse transcriptase, TCR beta cDNA was made from approximately 500 ng of total RNA. Three-round nested multiplex PCR performed with slightly modified ARM-PCR produced the TCR beta libraries. For approximately 9 cycles apiece, the opening two PCR rounds ran with TRBV1-TRBV30 forward primers and a C-beta reverse primer. One entry per CDR3 protein results from TCRdb running MiXCR on the multiplex PCR reads. The sample comprises fewer than 400,000 distinct CDR3 sequences, approximately 65% of which are singletons, and about 8.4% rests with the top ten. There are 13 residues in the CDR3. Germline V gene data show CDR1 as SGHRS and CDR2 as YFSETQ. Concerning this clonotype itself: One end of the junction does not line up with germline, which may come from a read error.

This chain links TRBV5-1 with TRBJ2-3, with a possible D match to TRBD1 (6 bases). The TCR was taken from a man aged 40-50 years with primary liver carcinoma and hepatitis B virus infection. The sample taken for sequencing was peripheral blood. CDR3 region: CASSGGSTDTQCF. CDR3 bases: TGCGCCAGCAGTGGGGGCAGCACAGATACGCAGTGTTTT.